Listed below are T cell receptor beta chains from one sample, sequenced in a study of response to subunit inactivated influenza vaccine. Via MiXCR, TCRdb re-called the RT-PCR reads, giving one row per CDR3 protein. The profile shows a few hundred thousand distinct CDR3 sequences, 10% to 12% of them singletons. The same data also went into a second study, on T cells expressing NK-cell markers.

The starting material was PBMCs from blood, obtained on the day of vaccination. Every receptor here comes from a man aged 45-60 years who received an inactivated influenza vaccine. The conserved cysteine and the conserved F or W are not part of the CDR3 here.

j_call v_call cdr3_aa
TRBJ2-2 TRBV5-1 ASNAQGTNTGELF
TRBJ1-1 TRBV6-1 ASSTPGPGNTEAF
TRBJ2-7 TRBV6-5 ASSYSNPAAYEQY
TRBJ2-3 TRBV20-1 SASRGRGDTQY
TRBJ2-3 TRBV7-2 ASSLNRVSTDTQY
TRBJ2-1 TRBV7-2 ASSLQAGADEQF
TRBJ2-5 TRBV20-1 SARSRTGLETQY
TRBJ2-2 TRBV7-2 ASSPAPSMNTGELF
TRBJ2-4 TRBV11-2 ASSADLAKNIQY
TRBJ2-7 TRBV11-3 PEGTAYEQY
TRBJ1-1 TRBV7-2 ASSLMKGISVKAF
TRBJ2-7 TRBV7-3 ASSTGGHEQY
TRBJ1-2 TRBV6-5 ASSYHYDRGQDYGYT
TRBJ2-6 TRBV3-1 ASRHTGAGANVLT
TRBJ2-3 TRBV28 ASPPSSGVLQPDTQY
TRBJ1-5 TRBV30 AWGDQGLQPQH